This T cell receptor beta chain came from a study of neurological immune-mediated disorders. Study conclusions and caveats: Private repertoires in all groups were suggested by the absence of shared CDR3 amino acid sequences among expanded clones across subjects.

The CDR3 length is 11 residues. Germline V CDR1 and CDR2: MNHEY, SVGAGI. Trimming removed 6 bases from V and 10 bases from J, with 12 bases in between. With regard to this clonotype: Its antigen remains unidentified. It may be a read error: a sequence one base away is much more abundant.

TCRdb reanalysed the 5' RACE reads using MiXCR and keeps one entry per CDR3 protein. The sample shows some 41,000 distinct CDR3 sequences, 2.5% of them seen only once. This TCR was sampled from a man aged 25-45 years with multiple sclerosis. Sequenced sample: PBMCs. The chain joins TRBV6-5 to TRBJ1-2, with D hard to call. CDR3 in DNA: TGTGCCAGCAGCCAAGGAAAGATCTACACCTTC. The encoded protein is CASSQGKIYTF.